This T cell receptor beta chain derives from a study of cytomegalovirus exposure and HLA in healthy donors. Study results and caveats: A cluster of highly shared sequence variants was likely a sequencing artifact. Published work reported that the classifier diagnosed cytomegalovirus status with high specificity and sensitivity. Some TCR beta chains (164 of them) were listed as cytomegalovirus-associated.

This clone came up a few times. Antigen: not known. CDR1 is ENHRY, CDR2 SYGVKD, per germline. The V and J ends lost 0 bases and 5 bases, in that order; junction bases with no gene match: 4. This CDR3 spans 15 amino acids. The primer mix had 60 Vbeta and 13 Jbeta primers. Clones were sequenced by immunoSEQ multiplex PCR, and TCRdb holds only the in-frame ones, with some missing. Of some 150,000 clones in the sample, approximately 10% are singletons; the top ten hold 6% to 7.5%. The gene calls are TRBV10-3 and TRBJ2-7; the match to TRBD1 covers 10 bases. Sequences were obtained from PBMCs. This TCR derives from a woman aged 40 to 50 in good health and CMV-seropositive. CDR3 loop: CAISESGQGSHEQYF. The CDR3 nucleotides are TGTGCCATCAGTGAGTCGGGACAGGGGTCCCACGAGCAGTACTTC.